This TCR beta chain was obtained from a study of tumor and adjacent non-tumor tissue in lung cancer. Study outcomes and limitations: Tumor tissue had significantly higher TCR diversity than normal lung.

The template was RNA from unsorted bulk tissue. This non-tumor lung sample came from over 3 cm beyond the tumor edge. This clonotype was found many times. What it binds is unknown. CDR3 length: 16 residues. Germline V gene data show CDR1 as LGHNA and CDR2 as YNFKEQ. V dropped 4 bases and J dropped 0; count of bases not matched to a gene: 8. The library came from three nested PCR rounds adapted from ARM-PCR protocols. TCRdb itself ran the multiplex PCR reads through MiXCR, one entry per CDR3 protein. The repertoire holds about 67,000 distinct CDR3 sequences, with around 82% as singletons. The sequence came from a man in his fifties or sixties with non-small cell lung cancer. This chain links TRBV4-2 with TRBJ1-1, with 7 bases aligning to TRBD1. Sequencing was done on a sample of distant non-tumor lung tissue. The CDR3 coding sequence is TGTGCCAGCAGCCCGCCCTTAGGGACAGTGAACACTGAAGCTTTCTTT. Its protein product is CASSPPLGTVNTEAFF.